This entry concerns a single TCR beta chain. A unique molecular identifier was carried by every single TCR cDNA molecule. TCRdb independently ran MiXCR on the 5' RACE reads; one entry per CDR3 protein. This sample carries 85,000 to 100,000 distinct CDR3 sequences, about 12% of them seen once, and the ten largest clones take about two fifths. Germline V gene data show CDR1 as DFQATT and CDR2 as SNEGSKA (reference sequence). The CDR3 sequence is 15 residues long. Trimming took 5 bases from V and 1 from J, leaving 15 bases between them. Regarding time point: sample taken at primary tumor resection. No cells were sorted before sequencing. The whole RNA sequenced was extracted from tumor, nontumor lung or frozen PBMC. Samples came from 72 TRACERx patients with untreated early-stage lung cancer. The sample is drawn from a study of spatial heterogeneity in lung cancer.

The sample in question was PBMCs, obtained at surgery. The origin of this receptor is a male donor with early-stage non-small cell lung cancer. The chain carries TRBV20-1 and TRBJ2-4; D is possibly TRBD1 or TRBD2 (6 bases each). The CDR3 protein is CSAGEGGGAKNIQYF. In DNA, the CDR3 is TGCAGTGCTGGGGAAGGGGGAGGTGCCAAAAACATTCAGTACTTC.